This TCR beta chain was documented in a study of T cells in Graves' hyperthyroidism and ophthalmopathy. The investigators amplified TCR beta CDR3 regions from RNA transcripts. First-round RT-PCR targeting the TCR CDR3 was performed with the HTBI primer set. MiXCR was run by TCRdb on the multiplex PCR reads, yielding one entry per CDR3 protein. The data show about 600,000 distinct CDR3 sequences, 14% seen once. General study points: Blood also carried most thyroid clonotypes expanded above 0.001.

Diagnosis rested on symptoms, serum thyroxine and TRAb, thyroid ultrasound, and orbital computed tomography. This clonotype was found many times. Its antigen is not known. The V and J ends lost 7 bases and 5 bases, in that order; junction bases with no gene match: 7. CDR1 and CDR2 (germline): ENHRY, SYGVKD. CDR3 length: 13 residues. Sequencing used blood. The J gene is TRBJ2-7, the V gene TRBV10-3; 8 bases agree with TRBD1. The TCR originated in a young woman with Graves' ophthalmopathy. In DNA form, the CDR3 reads TGTGCCATCATGACAGGGGCCGCCGACGAGCAGTACTTC. Residues: CAIMTGAADEQYF.